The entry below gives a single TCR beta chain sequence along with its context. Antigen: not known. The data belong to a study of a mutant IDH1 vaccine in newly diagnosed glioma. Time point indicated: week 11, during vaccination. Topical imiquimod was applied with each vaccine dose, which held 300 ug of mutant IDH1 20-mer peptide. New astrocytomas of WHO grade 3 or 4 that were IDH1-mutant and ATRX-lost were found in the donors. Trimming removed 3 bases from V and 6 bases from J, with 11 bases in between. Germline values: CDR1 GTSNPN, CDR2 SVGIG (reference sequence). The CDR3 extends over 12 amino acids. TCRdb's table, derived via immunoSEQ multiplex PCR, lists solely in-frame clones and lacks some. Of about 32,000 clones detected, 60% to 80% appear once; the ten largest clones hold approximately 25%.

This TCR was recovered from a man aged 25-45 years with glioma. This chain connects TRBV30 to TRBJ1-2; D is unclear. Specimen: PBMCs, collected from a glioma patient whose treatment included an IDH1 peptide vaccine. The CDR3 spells CAWSHTADGYTF. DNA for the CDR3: TGTGCCTGGAGCCATACAGCAGATGGCTACACCTTC.